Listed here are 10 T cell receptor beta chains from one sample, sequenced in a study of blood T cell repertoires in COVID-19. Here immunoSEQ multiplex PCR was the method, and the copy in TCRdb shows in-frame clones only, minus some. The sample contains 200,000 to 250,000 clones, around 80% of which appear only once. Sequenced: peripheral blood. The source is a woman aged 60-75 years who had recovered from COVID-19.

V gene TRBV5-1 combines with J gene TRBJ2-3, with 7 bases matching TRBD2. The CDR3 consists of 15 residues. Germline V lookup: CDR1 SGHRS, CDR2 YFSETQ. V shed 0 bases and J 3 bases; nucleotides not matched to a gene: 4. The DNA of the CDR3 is TGCGCCAGCAGCTTGGTCCCTAGCGGAACAGATACGCAGTATTTT. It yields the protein CASSLVPSGTDTQYF.

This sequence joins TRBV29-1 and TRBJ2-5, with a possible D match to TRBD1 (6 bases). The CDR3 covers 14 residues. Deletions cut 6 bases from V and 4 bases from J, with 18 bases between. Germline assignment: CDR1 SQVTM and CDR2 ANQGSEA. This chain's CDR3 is CSVENRVARETQYF. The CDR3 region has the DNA TGCAGCGTGGAGAACAGGGTAGCGCGAGAGACCCAGTACTTC.

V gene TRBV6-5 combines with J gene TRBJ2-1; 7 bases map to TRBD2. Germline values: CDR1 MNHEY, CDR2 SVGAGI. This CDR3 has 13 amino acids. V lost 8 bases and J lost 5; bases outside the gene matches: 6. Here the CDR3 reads CASGLGPNNEQFF. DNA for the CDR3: TGTGCCAGCGGACTAGGTCCGAACAATGAGCAGTTCTTC.

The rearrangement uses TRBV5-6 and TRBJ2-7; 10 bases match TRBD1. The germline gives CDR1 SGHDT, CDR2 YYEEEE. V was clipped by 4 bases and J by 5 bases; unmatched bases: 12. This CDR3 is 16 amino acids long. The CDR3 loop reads CASSPGGGDRGHEQYF. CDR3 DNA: TGTGCCAGCAGCCCGGGGGGAGGGGACAGGGGCCACGAGCAGTACTTC.

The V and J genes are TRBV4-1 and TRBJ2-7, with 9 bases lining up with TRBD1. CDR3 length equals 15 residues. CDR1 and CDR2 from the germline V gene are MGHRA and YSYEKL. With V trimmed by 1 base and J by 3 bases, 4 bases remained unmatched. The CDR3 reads CASSQVGTGLYEQYF. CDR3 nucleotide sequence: TGCGCCAGCAGCCAAGTCGGGACAGGGCTCTACGAGCAGTACTTC.

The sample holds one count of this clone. CDR3 nucleotides: TGCAGTGCCTACGGGCAGGGGGGCTACACCTTC. As protein: CSAYGQGGYTF. V and J are TRBV20-1 and TRBJ1-2; possibly TRBD1 for D (6 bases). Trimming left V 6 bases short and J 8 bases short, with 13 bases between. The CDR3 spans 11 residues. CDR1 is DFQATT, CDR2 SNEGSKA, per germline (reference sequence).

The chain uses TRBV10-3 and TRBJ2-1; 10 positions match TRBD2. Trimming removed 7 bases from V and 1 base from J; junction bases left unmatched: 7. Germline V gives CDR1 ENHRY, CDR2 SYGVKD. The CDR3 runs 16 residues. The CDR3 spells CAINPSSGGSYNEQFF. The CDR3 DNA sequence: TGTGCCATCAACCCGTCTAGCGGGGGATCCTACAATGAGCAGTTCTTC.

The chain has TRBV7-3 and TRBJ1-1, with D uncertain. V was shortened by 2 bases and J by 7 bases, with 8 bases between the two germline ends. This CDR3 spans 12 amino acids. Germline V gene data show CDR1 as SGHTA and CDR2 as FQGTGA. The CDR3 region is CASSLPGYEAFF. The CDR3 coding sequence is TGTGCCAGCAGCTTACCGGGATATGAAGCTTTCTTT.

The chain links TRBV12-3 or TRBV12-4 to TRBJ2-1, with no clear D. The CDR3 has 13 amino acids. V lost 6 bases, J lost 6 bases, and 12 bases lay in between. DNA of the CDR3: TGTGCCAGCAGGCTAGACTCGGCCAATGAGCAGTTCTTC. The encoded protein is CASRLDSANEQFF.

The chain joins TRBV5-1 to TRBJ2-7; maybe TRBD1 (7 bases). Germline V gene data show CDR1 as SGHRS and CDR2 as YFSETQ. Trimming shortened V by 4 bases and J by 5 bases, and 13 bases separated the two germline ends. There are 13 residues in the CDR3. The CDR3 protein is CASSNRGGNEQYF. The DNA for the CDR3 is TGCGCCAGCAGCAACAGGGGAGGTAACGAGCAGTACTTC.